This TCR beta chain was obtained from a study of blood T cells in healthy people across ages. Germline assignment: CDR1 LGHNA and CDR2 YNFKEQ. This CDR3 has 15 residues. This clonotype was counted a few times. Using a J-beta primer mix together with a sample-barcoded 5' primer, a second PCR was run for roughly 6 to 12 cycles. TCRdb analysed the 5' RACE reads with MiXCR anew, one entry per CDR3 protein. This table has about 1.5 million distinct CDR3 sequences, 35% to 45% appearing once. The TCR sequence derives from a woman under 30 in good health. Sequenced input: blood. This chain uses TRBV4-2 with TRBJ2-1; D unresolved. The assigned J gene may be wrong: the sequence end matches TRBJ2-7 better. Here the CDR3 reads CASSQPSNSYNEQYF. For the CDR3, the DNA is TGTGCCAGCAGCCAACCCTCCAATTCCTACAATGAGCAGTACTTC.